A selection of T cell receptor beta chains follows, all from one sample in a study of T cell responses to AZD1222 COVID-19 vaccine. Some clones are missing from TCRdb's copy, which holds only in-frame ones; the method was immunoSEQ multiplex PCR. Of over 100,000 clones in the sample, roughly 88% were seen once. The sample consisted of peripheral blood, taken on day 0 of MenACWY control vaccination. Receptors originate from an adult in good health. Both conserved end residues are part of each CDR3. Fields, in order: D gene, clone size, V gene, J gene, CDR3 DNA, CDR3 protein. A D gene is named only where the DNA matches it firmly. Clone size, where shown, is once, few, many, or a class for clones that have expanded.

d_gene: -; abundance: -; v_gene: TRBV10-3; j_gene: TRBJ2-7; CDR3nt: TGTGCCATCAGTGAATTGGGGATTTCCTACGAGCAGTACTTC; CDR3aa: CAISELGISYEQYF
d_gene: -; abundance: few; v_gene: TRBV12-3/TRBV12-4; j_gene: TRBJ1-2; CDR3nt: TGTGCCACCTCCCCCCCCCTGGTCGTGGGCTACACCTTC; CDR3aa: CATSPPLVVGYTF
d_gene: -; abundance: once; v_gene: TRBV5-6; j_gene: TRBJ1-1; CDR3nt: TGTGCCAGCAGCTTTGGTCCCATGAACACTGAAGCTTTCTTT; CDR3aa: CASSFGPMNTEAFF
d_gene: -; abundance: -; v_gene: TRBV12-5; j_gene: TRBJ2-2; CDR3nt: TGTGCTAGTGGTTTAGAGGGTTTGGCCGGGGAGCTGTTTTTT; CDR3aa: CASGLEGLAGELFF
d_gene: TRBD1; abundance: -; v_gene: TRBV7-2; j_gene: TRBJ2-1; CDR3nt: TGTGCCAGCAGCCGCAGGGGGCAGGGGACCAATGAGCAGTTCTTC; CDR3aa: CASSRRGQGTNEQFF
d_gene: TRBD1; abundance: few; v_gene: TRBV10-3; j_gene: TRBJ1-2; CDR3nt: TGTGCCATCAGTGTGAATCTCGGGTCCCAGGGGGATAACTATGGCTACACCTTC; CDR3aa: CAISVNLGSQGDNYGYTF
d_gene: -; abundance: -; v_gene: TRBV7-8; j_gene: TRBJ2-5; CDR3nt: TGTGCCAGCAGCCTTAGAGAAGGACAGACCTTTCAAGAGACCCAGTACTTC; CDR3aa: CASSLREGQTFQETQYF
d_gene: -; abundance: once; v_gene: TRBV18; j_gene: TRBJ1-1; CDR3nt: TGTGCCAGCTCACCGCGGGGACGGAACACTGAAGCTTTCTTT; CDR3aa: CASSPRGRNTEAFF
d_gene: -; abundance: -; v_gene: TRBV6-6; j_gene: TRBJ2-2; CDR3nt: TGTGCCAGCAGTTTAGCGAAAGGGGCCGGGGAGCTGTTTTTT; CDR3aa: CASSLAKGAGELFF
d_gene: TRBD2; abundance: -; v_gene: TRBV28; j_gene: TRBJ2-7; CDR3nt: TGTGCCAGCAGTCGACTAGCGGTAGGCTACGAGCAGTACTTC; CDR3aa: CASSRLAVGYEQYF
d_gene: -; abundance: -; v_gene: TRBV6-1; j_gene: TRBJ1-5; CDR3nt: TGTGCCAGCAGTGAATGGGAATTGGGTACCAATCAGCCCCAGCATTTT; CDR3aa: CASSEWELGTNQPQHF
d_gene: -; abundance: -; v_gene: TRBV15; j_gene: TRBJ1-2; CDR3nt: TGTGCCACCAGGGGGGCACAGGGCAACACTAACTATGGCTACACCTTC; CDR3aa: CATRGAQGNTNYGYTF
d_gene: -; abundance: once; v_gene: TRBV4-3; j_gene: TRBJ2-3; CDR3nt: TGCGCCAGCAGCCAAGTCAGGGTTGACCCAGATACGCAGTATTTT; CDR3aa: CASSQVRVDPDTQYF
d_gene: -; abundance: -; v_gene: TRBV3-1/TRBV3-2; j_gene: TRBJ1-1; CDR3nt: TGTGCCAGCAGCCAGTATTCGGGACATTGGAACACTGAAGCTTTCTTT; CDR3aa: CASSQYSGHWNTEAFF
d_gene: -; abundance: -; v_gene: TRBV5-1; j_gene: TRBJ1-3; CDR3nt: TGCGCCAGCAGCTTGGAGGTCCTCCGCTCTGGAAACACCATATATTTT; CDR3aa: CASSLEVLRSGNTIYF
d_gene: TRBD1; abundance: once; v_gene: TRBV11-3; j_gene: TRBJ2-3; CDR3nt: TGTGCCAGCAGCTTAGGAGACAGGGCCGCCCCCACAGATACGCAGTATTTT; CDR3aa: CASSLGDRAAPTDTQYF
d_gene: -; abundance: once; v_gene: TRBV29-1; j_gene: TRBJ1-1; CDR3nt: TGCAGCGTTGGATCCTCAACGGGGCCGAACACTGAAGCTTTCTTT; CDR3aa: CSVGSSTGPNTEAFF
d_gene: TRBD1; abundance: -; v_gene: TRBV3-1/TRBV3-2; j_gene: TRBJ2-1; CDR3nt: TGTGCCAGCAGCCAAGCGTCCGGGACAGGGGGGAACAATGAGCAGTTCTTC; CDR3aa: CASSQASGTGGNNEQFF
d_gene: -; abundance: few; v_gene: TRBV6-1; j_gene: TRBJ2-7; CDR3nt: TGTGCCAGCAGTGAAGCGCAGGCGGGGGAGCAGTACTTC; CDR3aa: CASSEAQAGEQYF
d_gene: -; abundance: -; v_gene: TRBV27; j_gene: TRBJ1-4; CDR3nt: TGTGCCAGCAGTTTATCGCTCGGCGAAAAACTGTTTTTT; CDR3aa: CASSLSLGEKLFF
d_gene: TRBD2; abundance: -; v_gene: TRBV14; j_gene: TRBJ2-2; CDR3nt: TGTGCCAGCAGCCAAGAATTCCGCGGGAGGGCCTCTCCCTCCGGGGAGCTGTTTTTT; CDR3aa: CASSQEFRGRASPSGELFF
d_gene: -; abundance: -; v_gene: TRBV6-5; j_gene: TRBJ2-7; CDR3nt: TGTGCCACCGAGGAGGGGGAAGCCTACGAGCAGTACTTC; CDR3aa: CATEEGEAYEQYF
d_gene: TRBD1; abundance: few; v_gene: TRBV7-8; j_gene: TRBJ2-7; CDR3nt: TGTGCCAGCAGTGTGACAGGGGTCCCCTACGAGCAGTACTTC; CDR3aa: CASSVTGVPYEQYF
d_gene: -; abundance: -; v_gene: TRBV24-1; j_gene: TRBJ1-2; CDR3nt: TGTGCCACCAGTGAAGGCGGAACTAACTATGGCTACACCTTC; CDR3aa: CATSEGGTNYGYTF
d_gene: -; abundance: -; v_gene: TRBV5-5; j_gene: TRBJ1-2; CDR3nt: TGTGCCAGCAGCTCCCTCAGGGAGAGAGATGGCTACACCTTC; CDR3aa: CASSSLRERDGYTF
d_gene: -; abundance: -; v_gene: TRBV7-9; j_gene: TRBJ2-7; CDR3nt: TGTGCCAGCAGCTTACAGAGCAACACCTACGAGCAGTACTTC; CDR3aa: CASSLQSNTYEQYF
d_gene: TRBD2; abundance: -; v_gene: TRBV7-3; j_gene: TRBJ2-3; CDR3nt: TGTGCCAGCAGCTTAGTCGCGGGAGGTCGTCCAGATACGCAGTATTTT; CDR3aa: CASSLVAGGRPDTQYF
d_gene: TRBD2; abundance: -; v_gene: TRBV6-2/TRBV6-3; j_gene: TRBJ2-3; CDR3nt: TGTGCCAGCAGTTACTCGACACTAGCGGGGACCACAGATACGCAGTATTTT; CDR3aa: CASSYSTLAGTTDTQYF
d_gene: TRBD1; abundance: -; v_gene: TRBV29-1; j_gene: TRBJ1-2; CDR3nt: TGCGGCGTTGAAGCGGACAGGGCGGATGGCTACACCTTC; CDR3aa: CGVEADRADGYTF
d_gene: -; abundance: once; v_gene: TRBV7-2; j_gene: TRBJ2-3; CDR3nt: TGTGCCAGCAGCTTTACAGGTATTAGCACAGATACGCAGTATTTT; CDR3aa: CASSFTGISTDTQYF
d_gene: -; abundance: -; v_gene: TRBV2; j_gene: TRBJ2-7; CDR3nt: TGTGCCAGCAGCCTAGGCATCAGCGGTCCCTCCTACGAGCAGTACTTC; CDR3aa: CASSLGISGPSYEQYF
d_gene: -; abundance: -; v_gene: TRBV7-6; j_gene: TRBJ2-2; CDR3nt: TGTGCCAGCCGGCAGGGCCCGGACACCGGGGAGCTGTTTTTT; CDR3aa: CASRQGPDTGELFF
d_gene: TRBD2; abundance: once; v_gene: TRBV7-9; j_gene: TRBJ2-5; CDR3nt: TGTGCCAGCATCTCAAGCGGGAAAGAGACCCAGTACTTC; CDR3aa: CASISSGKETQYF
d_gene: -; abundance: -; v_gene: TRBV30; j_gene: TRBJ1-1; CDR3nt: TGTGCCTGGAGTCAAGATGAAGCTTTCTTT; CDR3aa: CAWSQDEAFF
d_gene: -; abundance: -; v_gene: TRBV2; j_gene: TRBJ1-4; CDR3nt: TGTGCCAGCAGCGCGAATCCGGGGCCTAGGGATGAAAAACTGTTTTTT; CDR3aa: CASSANPGPRDEKLFF
d_gene: TRBD1; abundance: once; v_gene: TRBV7-3; j_gene: TRBJ2-5; CDR3nt: TGTGCCAGCAGCCGCTTTCCCGTGGGACAGGGGGCGGAGACCCAGTACTTC; CDR3aa: CASSRFPVGQGAETQYF
d_gene: TRBD2; abundance: -; v_gene: TRBV9; j_gene: TRBJ2-1; CDR3nt: TGTGCCAGCAGCTCAAGACTAGCGGGCCCTAACAATGAGCAGTTCTTC; CDR3aa: CASSSRLAGPNNEQFF
d_gene: TRBD2; abundance: -; v_gene: TRBV3-1/TRBV3-2; j_gene: TRBJ2-1; CDR3nt: TGTGCCAGCAGCCAAGAACTAGCGGAGTACAATGAGCAGTTCTTC; CDR3aa: CASSQELAEYNEQFF
d_gene: -; abundance: once; v_gene: TRBV28; j_gene: TRBJ2-1; CDR3nt: TGTGCCAGCAGTAAGGGCGTACGGCAAAGGGAGCAGTTCTTC; CDR3aa: CASSKGVRQREQFF
d_gene: TRBD1; abundance: -; v_gene: TRBV7-8; j_gene: TRBJ1-1; CDR3nt: TGTGCCAGCAGCTCCCCCGGGACAGGGAATACTGAAGCTTTCTTT; CDR3aa: CASSSPGTGNTEAFF
d_gene: -; abundance: -; v_gene: TRBV10-3; j_gene: TRBJ1-1; CDR3nt: TGTGCCATCAGTGAGTCGTCTATTAGGGCTGAAGCTTTCTTT; CDR3aa: CAISESSIRAEAFF
d_gene: -; abundance: -; v_gene: TRBV18; j_gene: TRBJ1-1; CDR3nt: TGTGCCAGCTCACTGAACCCTATGAACACTGAAGCTTTCTTT; CDR3aa: CASSLNPMNTEAFF